A selection of T cell receptor beta chains follows, all from one sample in a study of T cell responses to AZD1222 COVID-19 vaccine. Produced via immunoSEQ multiplex PCR; TCRdb's table is partial and in-frame only. Of about 140,000 clones in the sample, 90% to 95% were seen once. Sequenced material: peripheral blood, taken after recovery from COVID-19. The receptors shown here come from an adult who had recovered from COVID-19. CDR3s include the opening cysteine and the closing phenylalanine or tryptophan. The D gene is left open where the match is weak. The listing skips clone size in some rows; elsewhere it reads once, few, many or a size class.

CDR3 length	D gene	J gene	clone size	V gene	CDR3 protein	CDR3 DNA
16	-	TRBJ1-1	-	TRBV24-1	CATSEFLEGGDTEAFF	TGTGCCACCAGTGAATTCCTTGAGGGTGGGGACACTGAAGCTTTCTTT
16	TRBD2	TRBJ2-3	-	TRBV15	CATSRDGGTSKDTQYF	TGTGCCACCAGCAGAGATGGGGGGACTAGCAAAGATACGCAGTATTTT
16	TRBD1	TRBJ1-6	once	TRBV27	CASSLSMGQVVSPLHF	TGTGCCAGCAGTTTATCGATGGGACAGGTCGTCTCACCCCTCCACTTT
12	-	TRBJ2-5	-	TRBV27	CASSSPLGTQYF	TGTGCCAGCAGTTCCCCCCTTGGGACCCAGTACTTC
17	-	TRBJ1-2	-	TRBV5-1	CASSLGLLGLANYGYTF	TGCGCCAGCAGCTTAGGACTCCTTGGACTAGCTAACTATGGCTACACCTTC
17	-	TRBJ2-5	-	TRBV1	CTSTPGRAGGPGETQYF	TGCACCAGCACACCGGGTAGAGCGGGAGGGCCGGGGGAGACCCAGTACTTC
15	-	TRBJ2-1	once	TRBV5-1	CASSPPGVAKNEQFF	TGCGCCAGCAGCCCCCCGGGAGTAGCGAAGAATGAGCAGTTCTTC
13	-	TRBJ1-5	once	TRBV3-1/TRBV3-2	CASSQGLIQPQHF	TGTGCCAGCAGCCAAGGTCTCATTCAGCCCCAGCATTTT
15	TRBD1	TRBJ2-7	few	TRBV5-4	CASSTDRVKTYEQYF	TGTGCCAGCAGCACAGACAGGGTCAAAACCTACGAGCAGTACTTC
14	TRBD2	TRBJ2-7	once	TRBV11-2	CASSLQGSAGRVYF	TGTGCCAGCAGCTTACAGGGTTCGGCAGGGAGGGTGTACTTC
16	-	TRBJ1-1	-	TRBV13	CASSLGGRGGVTEAFF	TGTGCCAGCAGCTTAGGGGGCAGGGGTGGTGTTACTGAAGCTTTCTTT
12	-	TRBJ2-7	once	TRBV29-1	CSASDGSYEQYF	TGCAGCGCGTCGGACGGTTCCTACGAGCAGTACTTC
14	-	TRBJ2-7	-	TRBV28	CASSPASVSYEQYF	TGTGCCAGCAGCCCCGCTAGCGTCTCCTACGAGCAGTACTTC
17	TRBD2	TRBJ2-3	-	TRBV5-1	CASTAIAGESHTDTQYF	TGCGCCAGCACTGCTATAGCGGGAGAGTCTCATACAGATACGCAGTATTTT
17	-	TRBJ2-1	-	TRBV5-4	CASSLSPTTFTYNEQFF	TGTGCCAGCAGCTTGTCCCCGACTACATTTACCTACAATGAGCAGTTCTTC
14	TRBD1	TRBJ1-1	-	TRBV6-5	CASNTQGGMSEAFF	TGTGCCAGCAACACACAGGGGGGTATGTCTGAAGCTTTCTTT
14	TRBD2	TRBJ2-3	-	TRBV29-1	CSVRSGEGTDTQYF	TGCAGCGTCCGTAGCGGGGAAGGCACAGATACGCAGTATTTT
13	-	TRBJ1-1	few	TRBV12-3/TRBV12-4	CASSLLSEGLAFF	TGTGCCAGCAGTTTACTATCAGAAGGCCTAGCTTTCTTT
16	TRBD1	TRBJ2-4	-	TRBV18	CASSPQGAMAKNIQYF	TGTGCCAGCTCACCGCAGGGGGCGATGGCCAAAAACATTCAGTACTTC
13	-	TRBJ1-1	once	TRBV7-9	CASSLAGNTEAFF	TGTGCCAGCAGCTTAGCGGGGAACACTGAAGCTTTCTTT
16	TRBD2	TRBJ2-1	-	TRBV24-1	CATSDLASGRTNEQFF	TGTGCCACCAGTGATTTAGCTAGCGGGAGGACGAATGAGCAGTTCTTC
12	TRBD1	TRBJ2-3	-	TRBV30	CAWTGGSDTQYF	TGTGCCTGGACAGGGGGATCAGATACGCAGTATTTT
16	TRBD2	TRBJ2-3	-	TRBV5-1	CASSPFSGTSTDTQYF	TGCGCCAGCAGCCCTTTTAGCGGGACTAGCACAGATACGCAGTATTTT
15	TRBD1	TRBJ2-3	medium-sized	TRBV6-4	CASSDGQGGTDTQYF	TGTGCCAGCAGTGACGGACAGGGAGGCACAGATACGCAGTATTTT
15	-	TRBJ1-2	-	TRBV5-1	CASSLVVGGYYGYTF	TGCGCCAGCAGCTTGGTGGTAGGGGGTTACTATGGCTACACCTTC
12	-	TRBJ1-6	-	TRBV6-5	CASSPSPRVFHF	TGTGCCAGCAGTCCCTCCCCCAGGGTCTTCCACTTT
14	TRBD1	TRBJ1-2	-	TRBV18	CASSEGQGTYGYTF	TGTGCCAGCTCAGAGGGACAGGGCACCTATGGCTACACCTTC
15	-	TRBJ2-7	once	TRBV4-2	CASSQLSGTYIEQYF	TGTGCCAGCAGCCAGCTTTCCGGGACTTATATCGAGCAGTACTTC
14	-	TRBJ1-5	once	TRBV7-6	CASSLGLGNQPQHF	TGTGCCAGCAGCTTAGGCCTTGGTAATCAGCCCCAGCATTTT
17	TRBD1	TRBJ1-3	-	TRBV7-9	CASSWATGTGGFNTIYF	TGTGCCAGCAGCTGGGCTACCGGGACAGGGGGTTTCAACACCATATATTTT
14	-	TRBJ1-1	-	TRBV11-2	CASSLHGANTEAFF	TGTGCCAGCAGCTTACACGGGGCCAACACTGAAGCTTTCTTT
17	-	TRBJ2-2	-	TRBV3-1/TRBV3-2	CASSRIEEGANTGELFF	TGTGCCAGCAGCCGCATTGAGGAGGGCGCGAACACCGGGGAGCTGTTTTTT
17	-	TRBJ2-6	-	TRBV10-3	CAISESRGNSGANVLTF	TGTGCCATCAGTGAGTCAAGAGGGAACTCTGGGGCCAACGTCCTGACTTTC
16	-	TRBJ2-1	-	TRBV11-3	CASSLGGDSTYNEQFF	TGTGCCAGCAGCTTAGGTGGGGACTCGACCTACAATGAGCAGTTCTTC
16	TRBD2	TRBJ2-2	-	TRBV2	CASSEIIAGAHGELFF	TGTGCCAGCAGTGAAATAATTGCGGGAGCACACGGGGAGCTGTTTTTT
15	TRBD2	TRBJ2-7	-	TRBV9	CASSGGLAGTYEQYF	TGTGCCAGCAGCGGGGGACTAGCGGGGACCTACGAGCAGTACTTC
15	TRBD2	TRBJ2-1	-	TRBV7-3	CASSYGLGSYNEQFF	TGTGCCAGCAGCTACGGACTAGGCTCCTACAATGAGCAGTTCTTC
18	-	TRBJ2-7	-	TRBV9	CASSDLDSVLSWPYEQYF	TGTGCCAGCAGCGACCTAGACAGCGTACTCAGTTGGCCCTACGAGCAGTACTTC
13	-	TRBJ1-2	-	TRBV5-1	CASSLSHLYGYTF	TGCGCCAGCAGCTTGTCCCACCTCTATGGCTACACCTTC
13	-	TRBJ1-4	-	TRBV9	CASSAGGHEKLFF	TGTGCCAGCAGCGCGGGGGGGCATGAAAAACTGTTTTTT
16	TRBD1	TRBJ2-7	-	TRBV6-6	CASSSLAGTGISEQYF	TGTGCCAGCAGTTCCCTGGCCGGGACAGGGATCTCCGAGCAGTACTTC
14	TRBD1	TRBJ2-1	-	TRBV7-9	CASSLVGGWGEQFF	TGTGCCAGCAGCTTAGTAGGGGGCTGGGGTGAGCAGTTCTTC
16	-	TRBJ1-2	-	TRBV9	CASSAGGGSTNYGYTF	TGTGCCAGCAGCGCCGGGGGCGGGTCTACTAACTATGGCTACACCTTC
13	-	TRBJ1-5	few	TRBV2	CASSGNSNQPQHF	TGTGCCAGCAGTGGAAATAGCAATCAGCCCCAGCATTTT
17	TRBD1	TRBJ1-5	-	TRBV6-1	CASSEAWTGIHHQPQHF	TGTGCCAGCAGTGAAGCTTGGACAGGGATACACCATCAGCCCCAGCATTTT
18	TRBD2	TRBJ2-3	-	TRBV4-1	CASSQGGEREDSTDTQYF	TGCGCCAGCAGCCAAGGAGGGGAGCGGGAGGATAGCACAGATACGCAGTATTTT
15	-	TRBJ2-7	-	TRBV5-5	CASSPILALSYEQYF	TGTGCCAGCAGCCCAATCCTAGCGTTATCCTACGAGCAGTACTTC
15	-	TRBJ2-5	-	TRBV19	CASSNRLVEQETQYF	TGTGCCAGTAGTAACCGACTAGTTGAACAAGAGACCCAGTACTTC
17	-	TRBJ1-2	-	TRBV5-5	CASRVNPPSEGNYGYTF	TGTGCCAGCAGGGTGAATCCCCCCTCCGAGGGTAACTATGGCTACACCTTC